This T cell receptor beta chain was observed in a study of regulatory T cells in long-lasting Graves disease. Points from the study as a whole: Persistent Graves' cases showed lower TCR diversity than newly diagnosed cases.

This clonotype was observed a few times. Its target is unknown. The time point here: persistent/refractory GD, antithyroid drugs over 5 years with positive TRAb. Generation of the TCR library employed RNA extracted from PBMCs. Collection of peripheral blood (around 10 milliliters) was done using EDTA tubes. Germline loops: CDR1 SNHLY, CDR2 FYNNEI. Trimming removed 3 bases from V and 4 bases from J; junction bases left unmatched: 6. This CDR3 has 14 amino acids. CDR3 regions were amplified by Arm-PCR using iRepertoire HTBI primers to build TCR beta libraries. As processed by the authors: The study identified about 60 TRBV and some 15 TRBJ segments across samples. Each CDR3 protein is one row after TCRdb ran MiXCR on the multiplex PCR reads. The V and J calls and clone size come from TCRdb's table, not from the authors' own analysis. The sample includes about 300,000 distinct CDR3 sequences, approximately 20% of them seen just once.

This receptor was taken from a female donor with Graves disease. This rearrangement joins TRBV2 to TRBJ2-7; TRBD1 agrees at 7 bases. Material: peripheral blood mononuclear cells (PBMCs), obtained when the disease was refractory, from a patient treated with antithyroid drugs. The CDR3 DNA follows: TGTGCCAGCAGTGATACAGGGGTTGGTTACGAGCAGTACTTC. Protein: CASSDTGVGYEQYF.